A single sample is the source of the 7 T cell receptor beta chains below, sequenced in a study of blood T cells in healthy people across ages. Primers used in a second PCR of roughly 6 to 12 cycles were a sample-barcoded 5' primer and a J-beta primer mix. TCRdb redid the calling of the 5' RACE reads with MiXCR, one entry per CDR3 protein. The repertoire holds 1.5 million to 2 million distinct CDR3 sequences, roughly 28% seen once, with 7% to 9% in the top ten. The material sequenced was blood. The receptors were gathered from a woman aged 25-40 years in good health.

This sequence joins TRBV5-1 and TRBJ1-4; unclear D gene. The CDR3 is 12 amino acids. The germline gives CDR1 SGHRS, CDR2 YFSETQ. Trimming left V 7 bases short and J 7 bases short, with 11 bases between. The CDR3 reads CASCSYGEKLFF. CDR3 DNA: TGCGCCAGCTGCTCTTATGGTGAAAAACTGTTTTTT.

This clonotype was recorded a few times. This rearrangement joins TRBV5-1 to TRBJ2-3; 9 positions agree with TRBD2. Trimming removed 0 bases from V and 3 bases from J; junction bases left unmatched: 8. This CDR3 is built from 17 residues. Germline V gene sequence: CDR1 SGHRS, CDR2 YFSETQ. CDR3 nucleotides: TGCGCCAGCAGCTTGGTTCTGGCGGGAGGGCCGACAGATACGCAGTATTTT. It encodes CASSLVLAGGPTDTQYF. Full variable domain (missing parts from reference TRBV5-1 and TRBJ2-3): KAGVTQTPRYLIKTRGQQVTLSCSPISGHRSVSWYQQTPGQGLQFLFEYFSETQRNKGNFPGRFSGRQFSNSRSEMNVSTLELGDSALYLCASSLVLAGGPTDTQYFGPGTRLTVL.

This clonotype was seen ten or more times. The chain employs TRBV5-6 and TRBJ2-3; a weak D match, TRBD2 (5 bases). Looked up from germline, CDR1 is SGHDT and CDR2 is YYEEEE. The CDR3 has 16 amino acids. Trimming took off 4 bases at V and 4 bases at J, with 19 bases between the two ends. For the CDR3, the DNA is TGTGCCAGCAGCCAGATCTTGGGAAAGGAGGCAGATACGCAGTATTTT. Its translation: CASSQILGKEADTQYF.

The gene calls are TRBV11-2 and TRBJ2-7, with 9 bases fitting TRBD1. With 5 bases clipped from V and 5 bases from J, the junction kept 7 bases outside the gene matches. The CDR3 covers 14 residues. Germline assignment: CDR1 SGHAT and CDR2 FQNNGV. In DNA form, the CDR3 reads TGTGCCAGCAGCACCGGGACAGGGCGACACGAGCAGTACTTC. It specifies CASSTGTGRHEQYF.

This chain connects TRBV29-1 to TRBJ1-1; no clear D. V was shortened by 3 bases and J by 5 bases, with 4 bases between the two germline ends. This CDR3 region has 10 residues. Germline V lookup: CDR1 SQVTM, CDR2 ANQGSEA. In DNA, the CDR3 is TGCAGCGTTGAGGAAACTGAAGCTTTCTTT. It encodes CSVEETEAFF.

Regarding this clonotype: A read error may explain this, as a much larger clone is one base away. The V gene is TRBV20-1, the J gene TRBJ2-5; D not resolved. Germline values: CDR1 DFQATT, CDR2 SNEGSKA (reference sequence). CDR3 length equals 11 residues. Trimming took off 6 bases at V and 4 bases at J, with 9 bases between the two ends. The CDR3 here is CSALPRETQYF. In DNA, the CDR3 is TGCAGTGCCCTGCCTAGAGAGACCCAGTACTTC.

This clonotype was observed a handful of times. The chain employs TRBV2 and TRBJ2-7; unclear D gene. CDR3 length equals 13 residues. V shed 11 bases and J shed 0 bases, with 14 bases lying between them. Germline CDR1 reads SNHLY; CDR2 reads FYNNEI. The CDR3 region has the DNA TGTGCCGGTCGGACGTTGAGCTCCTACGAGCAGTACTTC. It specifies CAGRTLSSYEQYF.